This T cell receptor beta chain is from a study of blood T cell repertoires in COVID-19. At the level of the study: Specimens from acute and convalescent COVID-19 originated in the United States, Italy and Spain.

Methods used by the authors: Reference gene primer amplification gave nucleated cell count estimates. Assay used: immunoSEQ multiplex PCR; TCRdb lists only in-frame clones, some missing. V and J calls plus clone size are reproduced from that table; the DNA served to infer D and trimming. The table records 130,000 to 150,000 clones, around four fifths of them present only once. Trimming took 0 bases from V and 2 from J, leaving 14 bases between them. CDR1 LGHNA and CDR2 YSLEER come from the germline V gene. The CDR3 length is 16 residues. V is TRBV4-3 and J is TRBJ2-7; the D gene is possibly TRBD2 (7 bases). The source material was peripheral blood. This TCR was recovered from a woman aged 40 to 50 with active or convalescent COVID-19. The CDR3, as DNA: TGCGCCAGCAGCCAAGATCGGGGGGCTAGCCCCTACGAGCAGTACTTC. Encoded protein: CASSQDRGASPYEQYF.